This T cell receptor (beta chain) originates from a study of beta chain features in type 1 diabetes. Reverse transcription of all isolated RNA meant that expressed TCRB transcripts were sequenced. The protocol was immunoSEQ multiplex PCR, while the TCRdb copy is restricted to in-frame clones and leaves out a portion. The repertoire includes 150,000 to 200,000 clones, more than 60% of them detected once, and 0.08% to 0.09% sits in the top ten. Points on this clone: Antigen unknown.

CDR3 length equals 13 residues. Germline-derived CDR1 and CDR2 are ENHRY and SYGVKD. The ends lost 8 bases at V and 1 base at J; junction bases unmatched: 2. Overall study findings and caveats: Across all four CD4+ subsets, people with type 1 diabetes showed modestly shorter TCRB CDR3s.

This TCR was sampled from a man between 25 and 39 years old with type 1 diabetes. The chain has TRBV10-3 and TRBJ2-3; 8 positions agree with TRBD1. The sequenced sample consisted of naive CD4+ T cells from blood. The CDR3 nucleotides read TGTGCCATCCAACAGGGGGGCACAGATACGCAGTATTTT. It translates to CAIQQGGTDTQYF.